This T cell receptor beta chain was captured by sequencing in a study of cytomegalovirus exposure and HLA in healthy donors. The PCR had 60 Vbeta and 13 Jbeta primers. Assay: immunoSEQ multiplex PCR; the TCRdb copy retains only in-frame clones and omits some. The sample holds approximately 170,000 clones, about 79% seen once. The CDR3 is 14 residues long. Germline V CDR1 and CDR2: MNHEY, SMNVEV (reference sequence). The J segment lost 4 bases and the V segment lost 0 bases, leaving 2 bases of the junction unmatched. Study conclusions and caveats: Most TCR sequences proved rare, with some public TCRs found in many donors.

This clone was observed once. Its antigen remains unidentified. Sequenced: PBMCs. The receptor comes from a female donor in good health and CMV-seronegative. V and J are TRBV27 and TRBJ1-2, with TRBD1 identical over 7 bases. The CDR3 loop reads CASSLSGTAYGYTF. The CDR3 DNA is TGTGCCAGCAGTTTATCAGGGACAGCCTATGGCTACACCTTC.